The rows below give T cell receptor beta chains drawn from one sample of a study of shared clonotypes between healthy human individuals. TCRdb keeps only in-frame clones here, not all; method: immunoSEQ multiplex PCR. The repertoire holds approximately 640,000 clones, with roughly 91% as singletons. The sequencing input was memory CD8+ T cells from PBMCs. The receptors originated from a man aged 18 to 29 in good health. Some clones in this sample may be carry-over from other donors' samples. Each CDR3 is given with its conserved first and last residue. A D gene is named only where the DNA matches it firmly. Not all rows give a size; the values are once, few, many and, for expanded clones, a class.

.,TRBV7-8,TRBJ2-6,TRBD1,TGTGCCAGCAGCTTAGGCAGGGGGACCTCTGGGGCCAACGTCCTGACTTTC,CASSLGRGTSGANVLTF
once,TRBV9,TRBJ2-1,TRBD2,TGTGCCAGCAGCCCCAGCGGGAGCGCGTACAATGAGCAGTTCTTC,CASSPSGSAYNEQFF
.,TRBV27,TRBJ2-7,.,TGTGCCAGCAGAGATCAGGGGATCGGCGAGCAGTACTTC,CASRDQGIGEQYF
.,TRBV27,TRBJ2-2,.,TGTGCCAGCAGAGTAAGGGGGGGCACCGGGGAGCTGTTTTTT,CASRVRGGTGELFF
.,TRBV28,TRBJ1-1,TRBD1,TGTGCCAGCAGTTTATTCTGGACAGGGACTTCCACTGAAGCTTTCTTT,CASSLFWTGTSTEAFF
.,TRBV7-9,TRBJ2-7,.,TGTGCCAGCAGCATTCCAGGCCGCGAGCAGTACTTC,CASSIPGREQYF
.,TRBV19,TRBJ2-7,TRBD1,TGTGCCAGTAGTATAAGGGACAGGGGCTACGAGCAGTACTTC,CASSIRDRGYEQYF
.,TRBV9,TRBJ2-3,.,TGTGCCAGCAGCGCGCCAACGACAGATAGCACAGATACGCAGTATTTT,CASSAPTTDSTDTQYF
.,TRBV7-3,TRBJ2-7,TRBD2,TGTGCCAGCAGCGAACTAGCGGGAGTGGGTAGTGAGCAGTACTTC,CASSELAGVGSEQYF
.,TRBV4-1,TRBJ2-1,TRBD2,TGCGCCAGCAGTCCGACTCGAGCTAGCGGAAACTACAATGAGCAGTTCTTC,CASSPTRASGNYNEQFF
.,TRBV14,TRBJ2-2,.,TGTGCCAGCAGCCGCTACCGGGACACCGGGGAGCTGTTTTTT,CASSRYRDTGELFF
.,TRBV14,TRBJ2-7,TRBD1,TGTGCCAGCAGCCATCCAAGGGACAGCCTGAGCTCCTACGAGCAGTACTTC,CASSHPRDSLSSYEQYF
.,TRBV14,TRBJ1-1,.,TGTGCCAGCAGCCCCACTGTGACGGGCCGGGAAGCTTTCTTT,CASSPTVTGREAFF
.,TRBV6-5,TRBJ1-2,.,TGTGCCAGCAGTTACTCAGCAGGGCACTATGGCTACACCTTC,CASSYSAGHYGYTF
.,TRBV19,TRBJ2-2,.,TGTGCCAGTTGGGGGGCCGAGAACACCGGGGAGCTGTTTTTT,CASWGAENTGELFF
.,TRBV4-3,TRBJ2-1,.,TGCGCCAGCAGCGGGAGGATTTACAATGAGCAGTTCTTC,CASSGRIYNEQFF
.,TRBV5-1,TRBJ2-7,TRBD1,TGCGCCAGCAGCTTGGGGGCCGTTACAGGGGCCCGCTACGAGCAGTACTTC,CASSLGAVTGARYEQYF
.,TRBV6-5,TRBJ1-3,.,TGTGCCAGCAGTTTGGGGGGTAATGCTGGAAACACCATATATTTT,CASSLGGNAGNTIYF
.,TRBV2,TRBJ1-4,.,TGTGCCAGCAGCCCGGGGGATAATGAAAAACTGTTTTTT,CASSPGDNEKLFF
.,TRBV28,TRBJ2-7,TRBD1,TGTGCCAGCAGTTTCGTAGGGACAGGGCGGGACGAGCAGTACTTC,CASSFVGTGRDEQYF
.,TRBV5-6,TRBJ2-1,.,TGTGCCAGCAGCTTGGTTCCCGGGAGAGGGGATGAGCAGTTCTTC,CASSLVPGRGDEQFF
.,TRBV7-3,TRBJ2-1,TRBD2,TGTGCCAGCAGCCCCCCTACTCGGGCTAGCGGACCCTACAATGAGCAGTTCTTC,CASSPPTRASGPYNEQFF
.,TRBV7-9,TRBJ2-5,.,TGTGCCAGCAGCCCGGATACCCCGCGAGAGACCCAGTACTTC,CASSPDTPRETQYF
once,TRBV10-3,TRBJ1-2,TRBD1,TGTGCCATCAGTGGGACAGGGGGCACAGATGGCTACACCTTC,CAISGTGGTDGYTF
.,TRBV9,TRBJ2-4,.,TGTGCCAGCAGCCTGCACCCTGGCCAAAACATTCAGTACTTC,CASSLHPGQNIQYF
.,TRBV28,TRBJ2-1,.,TGTGCCAGCAGTTTATTTACCGGTATCAGCTCCTACAATGAGCAGTTCTTC,CASSLFTGISSYNEQFF
many,TRBV27,TRBJ1-5,.,TGTGCCAGCAGTTTAGCAGACACAGTAGGGCCCCAGCATTTT,CASSLADTVGPQHF
.,TRBV5-1,TRBJ1-5,.,TGCGCCAGCAGCAATCGACCGGGGCGCGATCAGCCCCAGCATTTT,CASSNRPGRDQPQHF
.,TRBV2,TRBJ1-5,.,TGTGCCAGCAGTGTTCTGGGGGTCAGCAATCAGCCCCAGCATTTT,CASSVLGVSNQPQHF
.,TRBV15,TRBJ1-6,.,TGTGCCACCAGCAGAGACGTTAGGTCGACTGACTATTCACCCCTCCACTTT,CATSRDVRSTDYSPLHF
once,TRBV28,TRBJ2-7,TRBD1,TGTGCCATCGCTCCGACAGGGACCTACGAGCAGTACTTC,CAIAPTGTYEQYF
.,TRBV5-1,TRBJ2-7,TRBD1,TGCGCCAGCAGCTTCTCAGGGGGCGAGCAGTACTTC,CASSFSGGEQYF
.,TRBV20-1,TRBJ2-5,.,TGCAGTGTTCGGCCCCCTCGGACCCAGTACTTC,CSVRPPRTQYF
.,TRBV10-1,TRBJ2-5,.,TGCGCCAGCAGTGAGCGGGGCCACGCGACCCAGTACTTC,CASSERGHATQYF
.,TRBV29-1,TRBJ2-1,.,TGCAGCCATAAAATCCTCTCCTACAATGAGCAGTTCTTC,CSHKILSYNEQFF
.,TRBV13,TRBJ2-7,TRBD1,TGTGCCAGCAGCTCCAGACTAAACGGGTACGGACAGGTTGACTACGAGCAGTACTTC,CASSSRLNGYGQVDYEQYF
.,TRBV15,TRBJ1-4,TRBD1,TGTGCCACCAGCTCCCGGACAGGGAAGGGTGAAAAACTGTTTTTT,CATSSRTGKGEKLFF
.,TRBV5-4,TRBJ1-2,.,TGTGCCAGCAGCTTGGCCGGCTCAGACTATGGCTACACCTTC,CASSLAGSDYGYTF
.,TRBV28,TRBJ1-1,.,TGTGCCAGCAGTTTTCAAGGTAGTACTGAAGCTTTCTTT,CASSFQGSTEAFF
.,TRBV6-6,TRBJ2-1,.,TGTGCCAGCACCCCGGACAGACCCTCCTACAATGAGCAGTTCTTC,CASTPDRPSYNEQFF
.,TRBV27,TRBJ2-7,TRBD2,TGTGCCAGCAGTCCACCTAGCGGGAGTGGGAACGAGCAGTACTTC,CASSPPSGSGNEQYF
.,TRBV28,TRBJ2-7,.,TGTGCCAGCAGTACTCCTAGCGAATCCTACGAGCAGTACTTC,CASSTPSESYEQYF
.,TRBV5-1,TRBJ2-3,.,TGCGCCAGCAGCTTGGGAGGGGCGGATACGCAGTATTTT,CASSLGGADTQYF
.,TRBV7-3,TRBJ2-3,TRBD1,TGTGCCAGCAGCCACCGACAGGGAACATCAGATACGCAGTATTTT,CASSHRQGTSDTQYF
.,TRBV19,TRBJ1-1,.,TGTGCCAGTAGTATAGGTTCCACTGAAGCTTTCTTT,CASSIGSTEAFF
.,TRBV2,TRBJ1-1,.,TGTGCCAGCAGTGAATCGGTGAACACTGAAGCTTTCTTT,CASSESVNTEAFF
.,TRBV6-5,TRBJ1-1,.,TGTGCCAGCAGTTCCCGACTCTTTTGGGACACTGAAGCTTTCTTT,CASSSRLFWDTEAFF
.,TRBV7-9,TRBJ2-1,TRBD2,TGTGCCAGCAGCACCCCGGGACTAGGCCTTAGTGAGCAGTTCTTC,CASSTPGLGLSEQFF
.,TRBV27,TRBJ1-5,.,TGTGCCAGCAGTCTCCTCGAACATCGCAATCAGCCCCAGCATTTT,CASSLLEHRNQPQHF
.,TRBV27,TRBJ1-5,.,TGTGCCAGCAGCATGGGAAGCAATCAGCCCCAGCATTTT,CASSMGSNQPQHF
.,TRBV2,TRBJ1-4,TRBD1,TGTGCCAGCAGTGAAATTGTGGGACAGGGGGGGGAAAAACTGTTTTTT,CASSEIVGQGGEKLFF
.,TRBV11-2,TRBJ2-3,.,TGTGCCAGCAGCTTAGGGCGCCAAACCCCGTGGCAGTATTTT,CASSLGRQTPWQYF
.,TRBV5-1,TRBJ1-1,.,TGCGCCAGCAGTTATATCGGGGGGATAGGGAAGGACACTGAAGCTTTCTTT,CASSYIGGIGKDTEAFF
few,TRBV6-4,TRBJ2-2,.,TGTGCCAGCAGTTCAACAGGCACCGGGGAGCTGTTTTTT,CASSSTGTGELFF